These 27 T cell receptor beta chains came from one sample sequenced in a study of T cells expressing NK-cell markers. TCRdb re-called the 5' RACE reads and gives one entry per CDR3 protein, without DNA. The sample table sets out 2,200 or so distinct CDR3 sequences. The sequencing sample was made of blood T cells: a sorted CD56 or NKG2C T cell subset, CD4+ or CD8+ T cells, or bulk PBMC T cells (not recorded which). The receptors were gathered from a woman aged 18-29 years in good health.

The chain links TRBV6-1 to TRBJ2-5. This CDR3 contains 13 residues. Germline CDR1 MNHNS, CDR2 SASEGT. CDR3 protein: CASSGAEQETQYF.

The chain employs TRBV20-1 and TRBJ2-1; there is no DNA to check the TCRdb D call of TRBD2. CDR1 and CDR2 from the germline V gene are DFQATT and SNEGSKA (reference sequence). This CDR3 region has 15 residues. CDR3 in amino acids: CSARLAGGSYNEQFF.

V and J are TRBV12-3 or TRBV12-4 and TRBJ2-3; TCRdb indicates TRBD1, and absent DNA this call remains unverified. This CDR3 comprises 12 residues. The CDR3 protein is CASSFGGDTQYF.

The chain joins TRBV6-2 or TRBV6-3 to TRBJ2-7; as DNA is missing, the TRBD1 call by TCRdb cannot be tested. CDR3 size: 15 residues. Looked up from germline, CDR1 is MNHEY and CDR2 is SVGEGT. The CDR3 protein is CASSYSGTGGYEQYF.

The rearrangement links TRBV12-3 or TRBV12-4 to TRBJ1-2; TCRdb gives TRBD1 as the D gene, but with no DNA this cannot be confirmed. The CDR3 runs 13 residues. The chain's CDR3 is CASINSGSHGYTF.

V and J are TRBV29-1 and TRBJ2-3; no DNA is available, so the TRBD1 call from TCRdb remains unchecked. CDR1 and CDR2 (germline): SQVTM, ANQGSEA. This CDR3 is 12 amino acids long. Here the CDR3 reads CSVTTGTDTQYF.

The rearrangement links TRBV13 to TRBJ2-1; TCRdb calls TRBD1, which cannot be checked without DNA. The CDR3 is made up of 17 amino acids. From germline, CDR1 is PRHDT and CDR2 FYEKMQ (reference sequence). CDR3 amino acids: CASSFPTGTYSYNEQFF.

V and J are TRBV28 and TRBJ2-7; TCRdb's assignment of TRBD1 cannot be checked, as there is no DNA. Per the germline V gene, CDR1 is MDHEN and CDR2 is SYDVKM. The CDR3 loop spans 14 amino acids. The CDR3 region is CASSSPGRDYEQYF.

Frequency places this clonotype as large. V usage is TRBV10-3 and J usage is TRBJ2-2; the D gene TCRdb calls, TRBD1, cannot be checked with no DNA. CDR3 length: 13 amino acids. Looked up from germline, CDR1 is ENHRY and CDR2 is SYGVKD. The CDR3 is CATGPYNTGELFF.

The chain has TRBV6-1 and TRBJ2-7; TCRdb gives TRBD1 as the D gene, but with no DNA this cannot be confirmed. Germline assignment: CDR1 MNHNS and CDR2 SASEGT. The length of the CDR3 is 14 residues. The CDR3 here is CASSLNDGTYQQYF.

The V and J genes are TRBV12-3 or TRBV12-4 and TRBJ1-5; with no DNA, the TCRdb D assignment of TRBD1 cannot be verified. CDR3 size: 14 residues. CDR3 region: CASRPQGAGQPQHF.

The gene calls are TRBV5-5 and TRBJ2-1; as DNA is missing, the TRBD2 call by TCRdb cannot be tested. Germline lookup yields CDR1 SGHKS and CDR2 YYEKEE (reference sequence). The CDR3 covers 15 residues. CDR3 loop: CASSLRAGGSHEQFF.

This clonotype is labeled medium-sized based on frequency. The chain joins TRBV20-1 to TRBJ1-6. This CDR3 comprises 14 residues. CDR1 DFQATT and CDR2 SNEGSKA come from the germline V gene (reference sequence). CDR3 protein: CSARDHRDNSPLHF.

This clonotype is classed as medium-sized by frequency. The V gene is TRBV7-2, the J gene TRBJ1-1; TCRdb designates TRBD1, a call that cannot be tested without DNA. CDR1 and CDR2 (germline): SGHTA, FQGNSA. CDR3 length: 13 residues. CDR3 amino acids: CASSLVTGGEAFF.

The rearrangement uses TRBV4-3 and TRBJ1-6; as DNA is missing, the TRBD1 call by TCRdb cannot be tested. Germline CDR1 is LGHNA and CDR2 is YSLEER. The CDR3 has 15 amino acids. CDR3 residues: CASSQEWGPNSPLHF.

This sequence joins TRBV27 and TRBJ1-2; with no DNA, the TCRdb D assignment of TRBD1 cannot be verified. The CDR3 is 14 amino acids. Looked up from germline, CDR1 is MNHEY and CDR2 is SMNVEV (reference sequence). The chain's CDR3 is CASRPTGGAGGYTF.

This clonotype shows up as medium-sized (0.01 to 0.1%) by frequency. The chain links TRBV11-2 to TRBJ1-1. CDR3 length equals 13 residues. The V gene's germline CDR1 is SGHAT and CDR2 FQNNGV. The CDR3 sequence is CASSLSQGGKAFF.

This rearrangement joins TRBV27 to TRBJ1-4. The CDR3 contains 14 residues. Germline-derived CDR1 and CDR2 are MNHEY and SMNVEV (reference sequence). CDR3 in amino acids: CASNLAGGREKLFF.

The chain recombines TRBV20-1 with TRBJ2-5; with no DNA, the TCRdb D assignment of TRBD2 cannot be verified. Germline CDR1 is DFQATT and CDR2 is SNEGSKA (reference sequence). This CDR3 contains 14 residues. CDR3: CSATSGLGSETQYF.

This clonotype is medium-sized (0.01 to 0.1%) by frequency. V and J are TRBV7-9 and TRBJ2-7; TCRdb selects TRBD1, and the lack of DNA leaves this call unchecked. Germline V gene data show CDR1 as SEHNR and CDR2 as FQNEAQ (reference sequence). The CDR3 spans 15 residues. The CDR3 here is CASSLGSGDVYEQYF.

The genes are TRBV25-1 and TRBJ2-7; TCRdb's assignment of TRBD1 cannot be checked, as there is no DNA. The CDR3 runs 13 residues. Germline CDR1 and CDR2: MGHDK and SYGVNS. The CDR3 is CASSPQGAREQYF.

This sequence joins TRBV9 and TRBJ2-2; the TRBD2 assignment by TCRdb is unverifiable without DNA. CDR1 and CDR2 from the germline V gene are SGDLS and YYNGEE. The CDR3 is 14 amino acids. The CDR3 sequence: CASSPPSGSGELFF. Drawing the rest from reference TRBV9 and TRBJ2-2, the complete variable domain is DSGVTQTPKHLITATGQRVTLRCSPRSGDLSVYWYQQSLDQGLQFLIQYYNGEERAKGNILERFSAQQFPDLHSELNLSSLELGDSALYFCASSPPSGSGELFFGEGSRLTVL.

V and J are TRBV14 and TRBJ1-1; lacking DNA, the TRBD1 call made by TCRdb goes unchecked. The CDR3 totals 13 residues. Germline assignment: CDR1 SGHDN and CDR2 FVKESK. CDR3 in amino acids: CASSPILQGLAFF.

This clonotype is labeled medium-sized based on frequency. The V and J genes are TRBV20-1 and TRBJ1-1. The germline V gene has CDR1 DFQATT and CDR2 SNEGSKA (reference sequence). The CDR3 has 14 amino acids. CDR3 amino acids: CSASTPDTYTEAFF.

The chain recombines TRBV18 with TRBJ2-1. CDR1 KGHSH and CDR2 LQKENI come from the germline V gene. There are 16 residues in the CDR3. The CDR3 spells CASSPMESTGYNEQFF.

This clonotype is deemed medium-sized by its frequency. V and J are TRBV20-1 and TRBJ2-5; TCRdb's assignment of TRBD2 cannot be checked, as there is no DNA. CDR3 length equals 14 residues. Germline V gene sequence: CDR1 DFQATT, CDR2 SNEGSKA (reference sequence). This chain's CDR3 is CSAFTSGSGETQYF.

V and J are TRBV4-2 and TRBJ2-3; TCRdb reports TRBD2, a call that lacks DNA to check it against. The CDR3 spans 16 residues. CDR1 and CDR2 from the germline V gene are LGHNA and YNFKEQ. CDR3 protein: CASSQGDYRLPDTQYF.